Below are 4 T cell receptor beta chains sequenced from a single sample in a study of cytomegalovirus exposure and HLA in healthy donors. Use of 60 Vbeta and 13 Jbeta primers characterized the PCR. Using immunoSEQ multiplex PCR, the repertoire was profiled, and TCRdb retains in-frame clones only, with some absent. The table has 150,000 or so clones, 65% to 70% seen once. Sequencing was done on a sample of PBMCs. The receptors shown here come from a man aged 30 to 45 in good health and CMV-seropositive.

The rearrangement links TRBV4-1 to TRBJ2-1; TRBD2 matches 9 bases. Germline CDR1 and CDR2: MGHRA and YSYEKL. Trimming removed 3 bases from V and 7 bases from J; junction bases left unmatched: 10. The CDR3 covers 16 residues. CDR3 sequence: CASSHGGRGRPNEQFF. The CDR3 DNA sequence: TGCGCCAGCAGCCACGGCGGGAGGGGTCGCCCGAATGAGCAGTTCTTC.

V and J are TRBV4-1 and TRBJ2-2; the D gene is possibly TRBD2 (5 bases). The length of the CDR3 is 17 residues. Germline V CDR1 and CDR2: MGHRA, YSYEKL. The V end was cut by 0 bases, the J end by 1 base, with 12 bases between. The chain's CDR3 is CASSQEPAVMNTGELFF. In nucleotides, the CDR3 is TGCGCCAGCAGCCAAGAGCCAGCGGTGATGAACACCGGGGAGCTGTTTTTT.

The chain combines TRBV11-3 with TRBJ1-1; possible D gene TRBD1, 6 bases. Trimming shortened V by 5 bases and J by 4 bases, and 17 bases separated the two germline ends. This CDR3 is built from 15 residues. Germline-derived CDR1 and CDR2 are SGHNT and YENEEA. CDR3 bases: TGTGCCAGCAGCGCAGGACAGCAAATGTCCACTGAAGCTTTCTTT. This gives the protein CASSAGQQMSTEAFF.

The J gene is TRBJ2-5, the V gene TRBV19; D possibly corresponds to TRBD2 (5 bases). The closer fit of TRBJ2-7 to the DNA end suggests the J call may be wrong. CDR1 LNHDA and CDR2 SQIVND come from the germline V gene (reference sequence). This CDR3 contains 12 residues. The CDR3: CASSIGGVEQYF. The CDR3 region has the DNA TGTGCCAGTAGTATAGGGGGAGTCGAGCAGTACTTC.